The sequence of this T cell receptor (beta chain) was determined in a study of regulatory and conventional T cells in RAG deficiency. Notes on the study in general: Patient subsets had shorter CDR3s; Omenn Treg-Tconv overlap exceeded 80%.

Genomic DNA came from blood regulatory T cells gated CD4+ CD25-high CD127-low. In regard to this clone: Its antigen is still unknown. The junction departs from germline at one end; a sequencing error may be responsible.

Per germline, CDR1 WNHNN and CDR2 SYGVQD (reference sequence). This CDR3 has 20 residues. The table came from immunoSEQ multiplex PCR; TCRdb's copy has only in-frame clones and leaves some out. The repertoire consists of roughly 28,000 clones, with approximately 90% occurring once and the leading ten covering over 0.7%. The sample was also reused in another study, on regulatory T cells. That report adds: Primers: 52 TRBV forward and 13 TRBJ reverse.

Material for sequencing was Tregs sorted from blood. The chain couples TRBV10-1 to TRBJ1-4, with TRBD1 identical over 9 bases. The receptor's source is a human donor in good health. CDR3 loop: CASSEPGTGWSFSTDEKLFF. The CDR3 DNA is TGCGCCAGCAGTGAGCCCGGGACAGGGTGGTCATTCTCAACTGATGAAAAACTGTTTTTT.